This T cell receptor beta chain was captured in a study of regulatory T cells in long-lasting Graves disease. Whole-study findings and limits: Thyroid tissue went unstudied; only peripheral blood was examined. Accuracy might have suffered from few samples. Favoring TRBV28, TRBJ1-2 and TRBJ2-5 was a feature seen in persistent disease. Less diverse TCR repertoires were seen in persistent Graves' patients than in newly diagnosed ones.

Regarding time point: persistent/refractory GD, antithyroid drugs over 5 years with positive TRAb. Preparation of the TCR library used RNA extracted from PBMCs. A remark on this clonotype: Its target is not known.

To make TCR beta libraries, researchers used iRepertoire HTBI primers and Arm-PCR of CDR3 regions. From the multiplex PCR reads, TCRdb called clonotypes with MiXCR, one entry per CDR3 protein. The data hold about 460,000 distinct CDR3 sequences, with roughly 23% observed a single time. Germline CDR1 MGHRA, CDR2 YSYEKL. CDR3 length equals 16 residues. Germline trimming cut 2 bases from V and 5 bases from J; bases unmatched to any gene: 8. This sequence was found in a female donor with Graves disease. V usage is TRBV4-1 and J usage is TRBJ2-7; 11 bases map to TRBD2. The material was peripheral blood mononuclear cells (PBMCs), obtained when the disease was refractory, from a patient treated with antithyroid drugs. The CDR3 region has the DNA TGCGCCAGCAGCCAATTGACGACTAGCGGGATCGACGAGCAGTACTTC. Its protein is CASSQLTTSGIDEQYF.